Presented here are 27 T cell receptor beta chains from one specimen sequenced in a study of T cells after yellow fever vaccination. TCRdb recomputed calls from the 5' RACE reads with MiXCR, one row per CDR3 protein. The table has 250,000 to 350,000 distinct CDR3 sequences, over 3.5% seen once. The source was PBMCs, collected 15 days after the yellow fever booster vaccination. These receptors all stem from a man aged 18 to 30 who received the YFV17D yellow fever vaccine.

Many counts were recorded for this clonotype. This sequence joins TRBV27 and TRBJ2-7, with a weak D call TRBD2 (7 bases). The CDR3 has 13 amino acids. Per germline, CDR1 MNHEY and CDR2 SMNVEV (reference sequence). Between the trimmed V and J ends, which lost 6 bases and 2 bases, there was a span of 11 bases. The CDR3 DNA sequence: TGTGCCAGCAGCGGGGGGCGGACCTACGAGCAGTACTTC. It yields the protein CASSGGRTYEQYF.

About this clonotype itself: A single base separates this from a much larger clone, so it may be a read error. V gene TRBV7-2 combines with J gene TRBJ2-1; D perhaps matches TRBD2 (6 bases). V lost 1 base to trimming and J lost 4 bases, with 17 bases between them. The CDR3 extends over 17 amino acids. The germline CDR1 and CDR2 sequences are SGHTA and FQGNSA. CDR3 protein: CASSLEVGTCGYNEQFF. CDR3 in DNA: TGTGCCAGCAGCTTAGAAGTAGGGACTTGCGGATACAATGAGCAGTTCTTC.

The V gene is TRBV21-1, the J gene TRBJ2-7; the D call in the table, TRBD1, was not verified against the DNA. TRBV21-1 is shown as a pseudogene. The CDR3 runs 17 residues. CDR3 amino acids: CASSTKGDRGDRYEQYV. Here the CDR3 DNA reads TGTGCCAGCAGCACGAAGGGTGACAGGGGTGACCGCTACGAGCAGTACGTC.

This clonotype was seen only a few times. CDR3 sequence (DNA): TGTGCCAGCAGCTGGGTGGACAACACTGAAGCTTTCTTT. Amino acids: CASSWVDNTEAFF. The genes are TRBV7-2 and TRBJ1-1; no clear D. V was clipped by 4 bases and J by 2 bases, with 8 bases between them. Germline CDR1 and CDR2: SGHTA and FQGNSA. This CDR3 contains 13 residues.

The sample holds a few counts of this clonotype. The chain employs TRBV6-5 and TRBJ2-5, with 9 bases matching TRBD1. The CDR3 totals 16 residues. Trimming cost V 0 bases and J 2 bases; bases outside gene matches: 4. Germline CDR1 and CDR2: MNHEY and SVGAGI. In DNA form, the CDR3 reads TGTGCCAGCAGTTACTCCACAGGGGGCTATCAAGAGACCCAGTACTTC. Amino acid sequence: CASSYSTGGYQETQYF.

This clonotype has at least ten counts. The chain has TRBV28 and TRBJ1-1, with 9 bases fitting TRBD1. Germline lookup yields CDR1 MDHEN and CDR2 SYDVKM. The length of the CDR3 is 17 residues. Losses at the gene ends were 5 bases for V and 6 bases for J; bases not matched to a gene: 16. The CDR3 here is CASSPGAGQGKSPEAFF. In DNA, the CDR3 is TGTGCCAGCAGTCCAGGGGCGGGACAGGGAAAAAGTCCTGAAGCTTTCTTT.

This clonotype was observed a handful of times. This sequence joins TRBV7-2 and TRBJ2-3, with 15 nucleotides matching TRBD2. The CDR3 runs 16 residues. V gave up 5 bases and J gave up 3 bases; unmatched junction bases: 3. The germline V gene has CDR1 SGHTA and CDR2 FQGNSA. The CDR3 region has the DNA TGTGCCAGCAGCGACGGGACTAGCGGGGGGACAGATACGCAGTATTTT. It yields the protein CASSDGTSGGTDTQYF.

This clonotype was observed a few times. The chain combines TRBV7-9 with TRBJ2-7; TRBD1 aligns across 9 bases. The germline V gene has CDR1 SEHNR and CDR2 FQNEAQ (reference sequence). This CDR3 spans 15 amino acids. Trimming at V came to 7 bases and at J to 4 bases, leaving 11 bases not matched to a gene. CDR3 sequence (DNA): TGTGCCAGCACGCCTGACAGGGGGGAACCATACGAGCAGTACGTC. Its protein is CASTPDRGEPYEQYV.

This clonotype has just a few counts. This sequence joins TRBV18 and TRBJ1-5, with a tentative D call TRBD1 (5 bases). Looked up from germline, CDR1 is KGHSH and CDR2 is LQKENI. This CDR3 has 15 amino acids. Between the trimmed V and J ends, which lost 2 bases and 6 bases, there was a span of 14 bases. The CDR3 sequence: CASSPSPGGGQPQHF. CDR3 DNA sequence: TGTGCCAGCTCACCAAGCCCGGGGGGGGGTCAGCCCCAGCATTTT.

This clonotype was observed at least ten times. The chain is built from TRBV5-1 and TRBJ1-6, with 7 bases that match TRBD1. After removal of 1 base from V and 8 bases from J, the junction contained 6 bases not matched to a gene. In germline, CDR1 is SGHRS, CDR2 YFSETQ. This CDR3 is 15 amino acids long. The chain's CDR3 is CASSLKGASDSPLHF. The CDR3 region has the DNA TGCGCCAGCAGCTTGAAGGGGGCTTCGGATTCACCCCTCCACTTT.

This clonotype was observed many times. The CDR3 reads CSARRNSYNEQFF. CDR3 DNA sequence: TGCAGTGCGAGAAGAAACTCCTACAATGAGCAGTTCTTC. This rearrangement joins TRBV20-1 to TRBJ2-1; D not certain. This CDR3 is 13 amino acids long. The germline V gene has CDR1 DFQATT and CDR2 SNEGSKA (reference sequence). Trimming stripped 6 bases from V and 0 bases from J, with 9 bases between.

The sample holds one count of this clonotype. CDR3 protein: CASSIRDRRSGELFF. The CDR3 bases are TGTGCCAGCAGCATAAGGGACAGGAGGTCCGGGGAGCTGTTTTTT. V usage is TRBV7-6 and J usage is TRBJ2-2; 8 bases line up with TRBD1. Germline CDR1 and CDR2: SGHVS and FNYEAQ. The V segment lost 5 bases and the J segment 6 bases; nucleotides outside the gene matches: 8. CDR3 length: 15 residues. The full variable domain, rest sourced from reference TRBV7-6 and TRBJ2-2, is GAGVSQSPRYKVTKRGQDVALRCDPISGHVSLYWYRQALGQGPEFLTYFNYEAQQDKSGLPNDRFSAERPEGSISTLTIQRTEQRDSAMYRCASSIRDRRSGELFFGEGSRLTVL.

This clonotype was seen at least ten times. CDR3 DNA sequence: TGTGCCAGTGCCCGGGACAGGTCCACCGGGGAGCTGTTTTTT. Its protein is CASARDRSTGELFF. The chain links TRBV7-3 to TRBJ2-2; 8 bases align to TRBD1. Unmatched junction bases numbered 7, after V lost 9 bases and J lost 4 bases. Germline V lookup: CDR1 SGHTA, CDR2 FQGTGA. This CDR3 spans 14 amino acids.

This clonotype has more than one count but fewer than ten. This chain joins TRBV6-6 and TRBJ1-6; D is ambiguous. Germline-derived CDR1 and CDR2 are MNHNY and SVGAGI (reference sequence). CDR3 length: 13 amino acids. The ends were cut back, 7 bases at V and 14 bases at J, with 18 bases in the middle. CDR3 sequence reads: CASNPTPPGTLHF. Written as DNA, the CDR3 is TGTGCCAGCAATCCGACGCCCCCCGGGACCCTCCACTTT.

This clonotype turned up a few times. CDR3 sequence (DNA): TGCGCCAGCAGCTTGGGCGACTACGAGCAGTACTTC. Translating gives CASSLGDYEQYF. The chain uses TRBV5-1 and TRBJ2-7; the D is unclear. With 0 bases removed from V and 3 bases from J, the gap between germline ends came to 4 bases. CDR1 is SGHRS, CDR2 YFSETQ, per germline. This CDR3 has 12 residues.

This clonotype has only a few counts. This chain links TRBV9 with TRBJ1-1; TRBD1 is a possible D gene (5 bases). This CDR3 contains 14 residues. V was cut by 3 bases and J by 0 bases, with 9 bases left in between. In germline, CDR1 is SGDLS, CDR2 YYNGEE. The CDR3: CASSGGVVNTEAFF. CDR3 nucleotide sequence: TGTGCCAGCAGCGGAGGGGTTGTGAACACTGAAGCTTTCTTT.

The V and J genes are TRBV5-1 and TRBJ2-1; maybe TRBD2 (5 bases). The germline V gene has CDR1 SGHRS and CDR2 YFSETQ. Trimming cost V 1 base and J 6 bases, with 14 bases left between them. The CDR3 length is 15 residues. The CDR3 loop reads CASSLSRGWSNEQFF. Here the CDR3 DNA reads TGCGCCAGCAGCTTGTCCCGCGGGTGGAGCAATGAGCAGTTCTTC.

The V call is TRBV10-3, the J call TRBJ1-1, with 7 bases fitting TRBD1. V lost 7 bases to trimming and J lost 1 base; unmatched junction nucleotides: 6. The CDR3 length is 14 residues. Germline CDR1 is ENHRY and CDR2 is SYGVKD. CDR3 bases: TGTGCCATCAATCAGGGACAGACGAACACTGAAGCTTTCTTT. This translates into CAINQGQTNTEAFF.

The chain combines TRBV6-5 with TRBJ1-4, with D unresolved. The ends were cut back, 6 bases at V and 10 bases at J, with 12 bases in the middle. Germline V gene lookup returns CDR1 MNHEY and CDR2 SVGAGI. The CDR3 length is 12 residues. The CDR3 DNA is TGTGCCAGCAGGCCTAATTGGGGAAAACTGTTTTTT. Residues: CASRPNWGKLFF.

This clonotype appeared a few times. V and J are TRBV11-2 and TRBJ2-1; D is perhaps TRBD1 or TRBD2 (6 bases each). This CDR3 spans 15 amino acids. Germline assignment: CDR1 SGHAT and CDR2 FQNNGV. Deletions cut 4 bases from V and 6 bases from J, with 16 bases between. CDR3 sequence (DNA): TGTGCCAGCAGCTGGCTTACGGGGGCACTCAATGAGCAGTTCTTC. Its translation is CASSWLTGALNEQFF.

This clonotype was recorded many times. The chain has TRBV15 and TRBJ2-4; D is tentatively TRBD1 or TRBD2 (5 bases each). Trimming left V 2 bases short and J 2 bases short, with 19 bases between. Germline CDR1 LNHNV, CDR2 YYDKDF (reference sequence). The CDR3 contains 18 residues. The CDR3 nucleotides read TGTGCCACCAGCAGAAGCACGTATCGGGGCCGGTCCAAAAACATTCAGTACTTC. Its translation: CATSRSTYRGRSKNIQYF.

CDR3 nucleotide sequence: TGCGCCAGCAGCTTGGAGGTGACAGGGTACAATGAGCAGTTCTTC. It is translated as CASSLEVTGYNEQFF. This chain links TRBV5-1 with TRBJ2-1, with TRBD1 identical over 7 bases. V lost 0 bases to trimming and J lost 4 bases; unmatched junction nucleotides: 4. The CDR3 covers 15 residues. The germline CDR1 and CDR2 sequences are SGHRS and YFSETQ.

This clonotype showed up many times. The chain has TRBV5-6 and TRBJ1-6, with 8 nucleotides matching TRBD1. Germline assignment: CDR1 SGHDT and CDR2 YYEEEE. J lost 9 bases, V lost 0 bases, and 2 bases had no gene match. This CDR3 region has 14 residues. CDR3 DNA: TGTGCCAGCAGCTTGGGACAGGGGATTTCACCCCTCCACTTT. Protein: CASSLGQGISPLHF.

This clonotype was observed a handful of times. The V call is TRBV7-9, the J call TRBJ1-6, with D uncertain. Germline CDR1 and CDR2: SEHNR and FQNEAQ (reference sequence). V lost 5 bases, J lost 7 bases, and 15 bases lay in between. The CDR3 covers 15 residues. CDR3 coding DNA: TGTGCCAGCAGCGACTACGGGGTGGGGAATTCACCCCTCCACTTT. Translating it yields CASSDYGVGNSPLHF.

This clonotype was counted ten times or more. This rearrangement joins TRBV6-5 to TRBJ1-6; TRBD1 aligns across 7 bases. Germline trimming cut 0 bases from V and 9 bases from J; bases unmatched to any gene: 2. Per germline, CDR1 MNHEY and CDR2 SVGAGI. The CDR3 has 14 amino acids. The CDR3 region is CASSYSPGGSPLHF. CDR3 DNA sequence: TGTGCCAGCAGTTACTCTCCAGGGGGTTCACCCCTCCACTTT.

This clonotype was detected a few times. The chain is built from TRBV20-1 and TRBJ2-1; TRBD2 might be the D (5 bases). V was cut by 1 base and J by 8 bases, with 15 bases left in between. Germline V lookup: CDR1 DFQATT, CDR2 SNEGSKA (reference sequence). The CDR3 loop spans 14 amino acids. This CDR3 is CSARAGDGYYEQFF. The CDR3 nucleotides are TGCAGTGCTAGAGCCGGGGATGGATATTATGAGCAGTTCTTC.

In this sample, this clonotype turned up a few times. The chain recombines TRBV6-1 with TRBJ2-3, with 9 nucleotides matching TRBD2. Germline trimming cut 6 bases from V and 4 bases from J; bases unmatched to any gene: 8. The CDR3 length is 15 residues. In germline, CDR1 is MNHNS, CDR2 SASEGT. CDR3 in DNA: TGTGCCAGCAGCGCCGGGACTAGCTATTCAGATACGCAGTATTTT. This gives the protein CASSAGTSYSDTQYF.